Below, 14 T cell receptor beta chains from the same sample are listed, as sequenced in a study of blood T cell repertoires in COVID-19. Here immunoSEQ multiplex PCR was the method, and the copy in TCRdb shows in-frame clones only, minus some. The table shows tens of thousands of clones, with about 89% occurring only once. Sequenced input: peripheral blood. These receptors all come from a woman aged 60-75 years with active COVID-19.

The rearrangement links TRBV19 to TRBJ2-1; tentatively, D is TRBD1 (6 bases). From germline, CDR1 is LNHDA and CDR2 SQIVND (reference sequence). This CDR3 has 12 residues. Trimming shortened V by 7 bases and J by 10 bases, and 14 bases separated the two germline ends. In nucleotides, the CDR3 is TGTGCCAGTAATCAGGGGTTGGGGGAGCAGTTCTTC. Amino acids: CASNQGLGEQFF. The full variable domain, in which reference TRBV19 and TRBJ2-1 provide the parts outside the CDR3, is DGGITQSPKYLFRKEGQNVTLSCEQNLNHDAMYWYRQDPGQGLRLIYYSQIVNDFQKGDIAEGYSVSREKKESFPLTVTSAQKNPTAFYLCASNQGLGEQFFGPGTRLTVL.

The gene calls are TRBV6-1 and TRBJ2-7; 7 bases line up with TRBD1. CDR1 MNHNS and CDR2 SASEGT come from the germline V gene. There are 15 residues in the CDR3. The ends lost 3 bases at V and 2 bases at J; junction bases unmatched: 7. The CDR3 protein is CASSEGWQGAYEQYF. The CDR3 nucleotides read TGTGCCAGCAGTGAGGGCTGGCAGGGGGCCTACGAGCAGTACTTC.

The gene calls are TRBV5-8 and TRBJ2-3, with D perhaps matching TRBD1 (7 bases). The CDR3 sequence is 16 residues long. The V gene's germline CDR1 is SGHTS and CDR2 YDEGEE. The ends were cut back, 4 bases at V and 1 base at J, with 16 bases in the middle. The CDR3 sequence: CASSSRGRGGTDTQYF. DNA of the CDR3: TGTGCCAGCAGCAGCCGTGGCAGGGGGGGCACAGATACGCAGTATTTT.

This rearrangement joins TRBV6-5 to TRBJ2-7; 8 bases line up with TRBD2. The CDR3 extends over 15 amino acids. Germline V gene data show CDR1 as MNHEY and CDR2 as SVGAGI. The ends lost 8 bases at V and 7 bases at J; junction bases unmatched: 16. The CDR3 region has the DNA TGTGCCAGCCATAGCCGGGAGGGCCTAGCCGGGGAGCAGTACTTC. This sequence encodes CASHSREGLAGEQYF.

The genes are TRBV6-1 and TRBJ2-4; 8 positions match TRBD2. The CDR3 runs 16 residues. With 1 base clipped from V and 1 base from J, the junction kept 3 bases outside the gene matches. Germline V gene data show CDR1 as MNHNS and CDR2 as SASEGT. CDR3 region: CASSEGIAGAKNIQYF. The CDR3 nucleotides read TGTGCCAGCAGTGAAGGGATAGCGGGGGCCAAAAACATTCAGTACTTC.

The chain carries TRBV5-1 and TRBJ2-5; 12 bases align to TRBD1. V trimming: 4 bases; J trimming: 5 bases; junction bases outside the gene matches: 6. The CDR3 length is 15 residues. Germline V gene data show CDR1 as SGHRS and CDR2 as YFSETQ. The DNA for the CDR3 is TGCGCCAGCAGCGGGGGACAGGGGGCCCACGAGACCCAGTACTTC. It encodes CASSGGQGAHETQYF.

The rearrangement joins TRBV6-2 or TRBV6-3 to TRBJ2-2; TRBD2 aligns across 10 bases. J was trimmed by 1 base and V by 6 bases; bases with no gene match: 5. Germline V gene data show CDR1 as MNHEY and CDR2 as SVGEGT. The CDR3 runs to 16 residues. The CDR3: CASSPGLAQNTGELFF. The CDR3 DNA sequence: TGTGCCAGCAGCCCGGGACTAGCGCAGAACACCGGGGAGCTGTTTTTT.

The rearrangement uses TRBV27 and TRBJ2-3; TRBD1 agrees at 12 bases. The germline gives CDR1 MNHEY, CDR2 SMNVEV (reference sequence). This CDR3 has 16 amino acids. Germline trimming cut 6 bases from V and 6 bases from J; bases unmatched to any gene: 10. The CDR3 DNA sequence: TGTGCCAGCAGGCCGGGACAGGGGGCACGGGGGGATACGCAGTATTTT. Residues: CASRPGQGARGDTQYF.

The V call is TRBV6-1, the J call TRBJ1-2, with 10 bases fitting TRBD1. This CDR3 spans 17 amino acids. The V segment lost 4 bases and the J segment 1 base; nucleotides outside the gene matches: 9. Per germline, CDR1 MNHNS and CDR2 SASEGT. The CDR3 DNA sequence: TGTGCCAGCAGTGCCGACAGGGGGCGCGGGGGTAACTATGGCTACACCTTC. This sequence encodes CASSADRGRGGNYGYTF.

The chain has TRBV7-9 and TRBJ2-7, with 7 nucleotides matching TRBD2. Losses at the gene ends were 5 bases for V and 5 bases for J; bases not matched to a gene: 9. Germline CDR1 reads SEHNR; CDR2 reads FQNEAQ (reference sequence). The CDR3 is 14 residues long. The CDR3 loop is CASSTLRDYDEQYF. The CDR3 DNA sequence: TGTGCCAGCAGCACCCTAAGGGACTACGACGAGCAGTACTTC.

The rearrangement links TRBV30 to TRBJ2-7; 7 positions match TRBD2. The CDR3 consists of 14 residues. J lost 4 bases, V lost 3 bases, and 9 bases had no gene match. Germline V gene data show CDR1 as GTSNPN and CDR2 as SVGIG (reference sequence). Here the CDR3 DNA reads TGTGCCTGGAGGGCAACTAGCGCTGGGTACGAGCAGTACTTC. This encodes CAWRATSAGYEQYF.

The rearrangement uses TRBV27 and TRBJ2-3, with a tentative D call TRBD2 (6 bases). Germline assignment: CDR1 MNHEY and CDR2 SMNVEV (reference sequence). The length of the CDR3 is 16 residues. V was shortened by 5 bases and J by 2 bases, with 17 bases between the two germline ends. The CDR3 is CASSARGSFITDTQYF. DNA for the CDR3: TGTGCCAGCAGTGCGCGGGGATCTTTCATCACAGATACGCAGTATTTT.

The chain joins TRBV7-8 to TRBJ1-6, with D tentatively TRBD1 (6 bases). Germline CDR1 reads SGHVS; CDR2 reads FQNEAQ. Trimming cost V 0 bases and J 10 bases, with 13 bases left between them. The CDR3 runs to 15 residues. The CDR3 sequence is CASSLAARGSSPLHF. The CDR3, as DNA: TGTGCCAGCAGCTTAGCGGCCAGGGGAAGCTCACCCCTCCACTTT.

This rearrangement joins TRBV6-1 to TRBJ1-4, with 9 bases matching TRBD1. The V segment lost 2 bases and the J segment 8 bases; nucleotides outside the gene matches: 9. Germline values: CDR1 MNHNS, CDR2 SASEGT. This CDR3 is built from 16 residues. The CDR3 DNA is TGTGCCAGCAGTGAAAGGGGGGACAGGGCACGAGAAAAACTGTTTTTT. Translation: CASSERGDRAREKLFF.